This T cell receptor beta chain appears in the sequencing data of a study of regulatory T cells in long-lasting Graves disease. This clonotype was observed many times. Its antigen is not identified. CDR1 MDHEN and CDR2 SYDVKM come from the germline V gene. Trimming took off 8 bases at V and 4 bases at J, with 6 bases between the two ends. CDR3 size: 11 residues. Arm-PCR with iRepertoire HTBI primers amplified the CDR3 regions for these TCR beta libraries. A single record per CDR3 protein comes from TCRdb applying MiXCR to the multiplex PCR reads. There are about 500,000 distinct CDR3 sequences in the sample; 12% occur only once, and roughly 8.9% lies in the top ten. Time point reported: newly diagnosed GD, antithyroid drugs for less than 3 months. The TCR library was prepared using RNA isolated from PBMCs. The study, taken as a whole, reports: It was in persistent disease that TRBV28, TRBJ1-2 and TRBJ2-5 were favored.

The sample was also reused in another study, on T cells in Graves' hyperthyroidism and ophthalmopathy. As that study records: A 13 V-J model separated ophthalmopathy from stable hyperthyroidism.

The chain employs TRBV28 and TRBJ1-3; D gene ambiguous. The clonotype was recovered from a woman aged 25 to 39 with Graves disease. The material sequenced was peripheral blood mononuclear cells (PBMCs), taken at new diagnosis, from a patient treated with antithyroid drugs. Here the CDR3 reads CASDEGNTIYF. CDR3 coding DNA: TGTGCCAGCGATGAGGGAAACACCATATATTTT.